Below are 4 T cell receptor beta chains sequenced from a single sample in a study of response to subunit inactivated influenza vaccine. A single record per CDR3 protein comes from TCRdb applying MiXCR to the RT-PCR reads. Here the sample spans 600,000 to 700,000 distinct CDR3 sequences, 12% to 15% being singletons. Here the sequenced sample was PBMCs from blood, taken 14 to 15 days before vaccination. These receptors came from a man aged 45 to 65 who received an inactivated influenza vaccine.

This clonotype was recorded a few times. DNA for the CDR3: TGCAGTGCTACCGCCCCGCCAGTCGGCTACGAGCAGTACTTC. It yields the protein CSATAPPVGYEQYF. The chain couples TRBV20-1 to TRBJ2-7; D gene uncertain. From germline, CDR1 is DFQATT and CDR2 SNEGSKA (reference sequence). V lost 4 bases to trimming and J lost 3 bases, with 16 bases between them. The CDR3 sequence is 14 residues long.

The chain employs TRBV6-2 or TRBV6-3 and TRBJ1-6, with unresolved D. Trimming stripped 2 bases from V and 6 bases from J, with 8 bases between. CDR1 is MNHEY and CDR2 is SVGEGT in the germline V gene. The CDR3 loop spans 14 amino acids. Here the CDR3 DNA reads TGTGCCAGCAGTTACATACCGCCTAATTCACCCCTCCACTTT. Translated, it gives CASSYIPPNSPLHF.

This clonotype was counted only a few times. The rearrangement joins TRBV10-3 to TRBJ2-5; D tentatively reads TRBD1 or TRBD2 (6 bases each). Germline V lookup: CDR1 ENHRY, CDR2 SYGVKD. The V end lost 3 bases, the J end lost 4 bases, and 33 bases lay between the germline ends. The CDR3 runs to 21 residues. CDR3 coding DNA: TGTGCCATCAGTGATTTTCCCCCTTACCGCCGCATGGATAAGGGGGGAGAGACCCAGTACTTC. Translating it yields CAISDFPPYRRMDKGGETQYF.

This clonotype was detected many times. The gene calls are TRBV5-6 and TRBJ2-5; D ambiguous. The V end lost 5 bases, the J end lost 6 bases, and 14 bases lay between the germline ends. The CDR3 totals 13 residues. Germline loops: CDR1 SGHDT, CDR2 YYEEEE. The CDR3 sequence: CASRTDVEKTQYF. As DNA, the CDR3 is TGTGCCAGCAGGACGGACGTGGAAAAGACCCAGTACTTC.